Shown below are 28 T cell receptor beta chains from a single sample sequenced in a study of shared clonotypes between healthy human individuals. This table comes from immunoSEQ multiplex PCR, and its TCRdb copy is limited to in-frame clones, with some not included. This table has 95,000 to 120,000 clones, under 70% appearing once. The sample was memory CD8+ T cells sorted from blood. Subset given: CD45RO+ cells pooled with CCR7-negative TemRA cells. The receptors were sampled from a woman aged 25 to 45 in good health.

This clone was picked up a small number of times. This sequence joins TRBV15 and TRBJ2-5, with 8 bases aligning to TRBD2. This CDR3 comprises 15 residues. The germline V gene has CDR1 LNHNV and CDR2 YYDKDF (reference sequence). J gave up 5 bases and V 0 bases, and 5 bases lay outside the gene matches. CDR3 loop: CATSRDREGSETQYF. In DNA form, the CDR3 reads TGTGCCACCAGCAGAGACCGGGAGGGCTCGGAGACCCAGTACTTC.

The chain links TRBV27 to TRBJ1-2, with 7 nucleotides matching TRBD1. Looked up from germline, CDR1 is MNHEY and CDR2 is SMNVEV (reference sequence). The CDR3 length is 13 residues. After removal of 4 bases from V and 2 bases from J, the junction contained 1 base not matched to a gene. The CDR3 reads CASSSGQNYGYTF. CDR3 DNA: TGTGCCAGCAGTTCGGGACAGAACTATGGCTACACCTTC.

This clone was counted a few times. The chain carries TRBV27 and TRBJ2-1; 8 nucleotides agree with TRBD2. V shed 3 bases, J shed 5 bases, and the junction held 6 bases outside the gene matches. CDR1 is MNHEY, CDR2 SMNVEV, per germline (reference sequence). The length of the CDR3 is 15 residues. The CDR3 reads CASSFLAGSNNEQFF. CDR3 bases: TGTGCCAGCAGTTTTCTAGCGGGCTCGAACAATGAGCAGTTCTTC.

The chain has TRBV28 and TRBJ1-5; unclear D gene. This CDR3 spans 16 amino acids. Trimming took 5 bases from V and 0 from J, leaving 14 bases between them. Germline CDR1 reads MDHEN; CDR2 reads SYDVKM. The chain's CDR3 is CASSLWESVSNQPQHF. CDR3 DNA sequence: TGTGCCAGCAGTCTCTGGGAGTCAGTTAGCAATCAGCCCCAGCATTTT.

This sequence joins TRBV11-2 and TRBJ2-7; D call uncertain. This CDR3 is 13 amino acids long. Germline lookup yields CDR1 SGHAT and CDR2 FQNNGV. Deletions cut 3 bases from V and 7 bases from J, with 13 bases between. CDR3 sequence reads: CASSFYPNPEQYF. The CDR3, as DNA: TGTGCCAGCAGCTTCTACCCCAACCCGGAGCAGTACTTC.

The chain links TRBV4-1 to TRBJ2-7; 7 bases match TRBD2. This CDR3 spans 14 amino acids. The V gene's germline CDR1 is MGHRA and CDR2 YSYEKL. V was clipped by 0 bases and J by 3 bases; unmatched bases: 2. DNA of the CDR3: TGCGCCAGCAGCCAAGATGGGAGGGGCTACGAGCAGTACTTC. Protein sequence: CASSQDGRGYEQYF.

This rearrangement joins TRBV14 to TRBJ2-7; D tentatively fits TRBD1 or TRBD2 (5 bases each). Germline V lookup: CDR1 SGHDN, CDR2 FVKESK. Trimming left V 5 bases short and J 5 bases short, with 16 bases between. CDR3 size: 14 residues. In DNA form, the CDR3 reads TGTGCCAGCAGCATAGGTCCCCTGGGACACGAGCAGTACTTC. Encoded protein: CASSIGPLGHEQYF.

This sequence joins TRBV6-4 and TRBJ1-5, with D possibly TRBD1 on 5 matching bases. The germline V gene has CDR1 MRHNA and CDR2 SNTAGT. V was shortened by 6 bases and J by 3 bases, with 9 bases between the two germline ends. The CDR3 runs 13 residues. Written as DNA, the CDR3 is TGTGCCAGCAGACAGGACAACAATCAGCCCCAGCATTTT. Amino acids: CASRQDNNQPQHF.

The chain combines TRBV27 with TRBJ2-6; 10 bases are a match to TRBD2. CDR3 length: 18 amino acids. V trimming: 2 bases; J trimming: 2 bases; junction bases outside the gene matches: 6. Per germline, CDR1 MNHEY and CDR2 SMNVEV (reference sequence). CDR3 residues: CASSLEAGLATGANVLTF. The CDR3, as DNA: TGTGCCAGCAGTTTAGAAGCGGGACTAGCGACTGGGGCCAACGTCCTGACTTTC.

The V and J genes are TRBV4-1 and TRBJ2-3, with TRBD2 identical over 13 bases. The CDR3 has 16 residues. Germline CDR1 MGHRA, CDR2 YSYEKL. J lost 3 bases, V lost 2 bases, and 2 bases had no gene match. CDR3: CASSQLLAGGTDTQYF. CDR3 in DNA: TGCGCCAGCAGCCAATTACTAGCGGGAGGGACAGATACGCAGTATTTT.

The genes are TRBV6-5 and TRBJ1-5; D remains ambiguous. The CDR3 runs 13 residues. V was shortened by 8 bases and J by 0 bases, with 8 bases between the two germline ends. CDR1 MNHEY and CDR2 SVGAGI come from the germline V gene. The CDR3 DNA is TGTGCCAGCTGGGATGGTAGCAATCAGCCCCAGCATTTT. As protein: CASWDGSNQPQHF.

V gene TRBV7-5 combines with J gene TRBJ1-1. TRBV7-5 is noted as a pseudogene. The CDR3 is made up of 12 amino acids. For the CDR3, the DNA is TGTGCCAGCAGCTTAGTATCCGTTGAAGCTTTCTTT. Encoded protein: CASSLVSVEAFF.

This clone has only one observation. This chain's CDR3 is CASSPWDETYEQYF. CDR3 nucleotides: TGCGCCAGCAGCCCATGGGACGAGACCTACGAGCAGTACTTC. The rearrangement uses TRBV5-1 and TRBJ2-7, with D perhaps TRBD1 or TRBD2 (5 bases each). With 4 bases removed from V and 2 bases from J, the gap between germline ends came to 13 bases. CDR3 length: 14 residues. Germline CDR1 and CDR2: SGHRS and YFSETQ. The full variable domain, completed using reference TRBV5-1 and TRBJ2-7, is KAGVTQTPRYLIKTRGQQVTLSCSPISGHRSVSWYQQTPGQGLQFLFEYFSETQRNKGNFPGRFSGRQFSNSRSEMNVSTLELGDSALYLCASSPWDETYEQYFGPGTRLTVT.

This clone appeared many times. J is TRBJ2-1 and V is TRBV30, with TRBD2 matching over 9 bases. The germline CDR1 and CDR2 sequences are GTSNPN and SVGIG (reference sequence). The CDR3 has 15 amino acids. V lost 3 bases to trimming and J lost 4 bases; unmatched junction nucleotides: 7. The CDR3 sequence: CAWREGTSRYNEQFF. CDR3 nucleotide sequence: TGTGCCTGGAGGGAAGGGACTAGCCGATACAATGAGCAGTTCTTC.

This clone ranks as medium-sized. Other nucleotide sequences from this sample produce the same CDR3. CDR3 nucleotide sequence: TGTGCCAGCAGTCCCGGAACCCTCTACGAGCAGTACTTC. Translated: CASSPGTLYEQYF. The V call is TRBV14, the J call TRBJ2-7; no firm D call. The germline CDR1 and CDR2 sequences are SGHDN and FVKESK. CDR3 length equals 13 residues. Trimming took 6 bases from V and 3 from J, leaving 12 bases between them.

This clone was counted many times. The V call is TRBV25-1, the J call TRBJ2-3; a weak D match, TRBD1 (6 bases). CDR1 and CDR2 (germline): MGHDK, SYGVNS. Trimming shortened V by 7 bases and J by 0 bases, and 14 bases separated the two germline ends. CDR3 length equals 15 residues. CDR3 in DNA: TGTGCCAGCACCGGGACAAGTTATAGCACAGATACGCAGTATTTT. It specifies CASTGTSYSTDTQYF.

This chain links TRBV5-4 with TRBJ2-7, with D possibly matching TRBD2 (6 bases). From germline, CDR1 is SGHNT and CDR2 YYREEE (reference sequence). Deletions cut 4 bases from V and 7 bases from J, with 18 bases between. The CDR3 has 14 residues. The CDR3 coding sequence is TGTGCCAGCAGCCCCCGAGGAGCGGCGGGAGAGCAGTACTTC. Residues: CASSPRGAAGEQYF. The entire variable domain, with the rest obtained from reference TRBV5-4 and TRBJ2-7, is as follows: ETGVTQSPTHLIKTRGQQVTLRCSSQSGHNTVSWYQQALGQGPQFIFQYYREEENGRGNFPPRFSGLQFPNYSSELNVNALELDDSALYLCASSPRGAAGEQYFGPGTRLTVT.

This clone was observed a single time. This chain connects TRBV11-2 to TRBJ2-3; weak D call: TRBD2 (6 bases). CDR3 length: 15 residues. The germline gives CDR1 SGHAT, CDR2 FQNNGV. Trimming removed 2 bases from V and 5 bases from J, with 14 bases in between. CDR3 protein: CASSLSAGFQDTQYF. CDR3 nucleotide sequence: TGTGCCAGCAGCTTATCTGCGGGGTTCCAAGATACGCAGTATTTT.

V is TRBV27 and J is TRBJ1-2, with a tentative D call TRBD1 (6 bases). V was shortened by 5 bases and J by 8 bases, with 18 bases between the two germline ends. CDR3 length: 14 amino acids. Germline V gene lookup returns CDR1 MNHEY and CDR2 SMNVEV (reference sequence). The CDR3 region has the DNA TGTGCCAGCAGTCCCCACAGGGATTGGAGCGGCTACACCTTC. Its translation: CASSPHRDWSGYTF.

This clone was seen repeatedly, ten times or more. CDR3 sequence: CSVEGEAGVEQFF. As DNA, the CDR3 is TGCAGCGTTGAGGGGGAAGCGGGAGTAGAGCAGTTCTTC. V and J are TRBV29-1 and TRBJ2-1; 8 nucleotides agree with TRBD2. Looked up from germline, CDR1 is SQVTM and CDR2 is ANQGSEA. Trimming at V came to 3 bases and at J to 10 bases, leaving 8 bases not matched to a gene. The CDR3 extends over 13 amino acids.

The chain is built from TRBV7-9 and TRBJ1-1; D gene unclear. There are 15 residues in the CDR3. Germline V gives CDR1 SEHNR, CDR2 FQNEAQ (reference sequence). Trimming cost V 3 bases and J 4 bases, with 15 bases left between them. CDR3 sequence: CASSFDTALGTEAFF. DNA for the CDR3: TGTGCCAGCAGCTTTGATACCGCGTTGGGCACTGAAGCTTTCTTT.

The genes are TRBV10-1 and TRBJ2-3; the D is unclear. CDR1 and CDR2 (germline): WNHNN, SYGVQD (reference sequence). Between the trimmed V and J ends, which lost 0 bases and 1 base, there was a span of 11 bases. The CDR3 spans 16 residues. The CDR3 region is CASSESPDLGTDTQYF. The CDR3 coding sequence is TGCGCCAGCAGTGAGTCGCCCGACTTGGGCACAGATACGCAGTATTTT.

The CDR3 sequence is CASSFRPGLPITYEQYF. Here the CDR3 DNA reads TGTGCCAGCAGTTTCCGGCCCGGGCTCCCAATCACCTACGAGCAGTACTTC. The V and J genes are TRBV28 and TRBJ2-7, with D unresolved. The length of the CDR3 is 17 residues. The V end was cut by 3 bases, the J end by 2 bases, with 20 bases between. Germline V gene data show CDR1 as MDHEN and CDR2 as SYDVKM.

This clone was seen ten or more times. In DNA form, the CDR3 reads TGTGCCTGCACCCCTAAACGCGGGGGGAACTACGAGCAGTACTTC. Encoded protein: CACTPKRGGNYEQYF. This chain joins TRBV30 and TRBJ2-7; TRBD2 aligns across 8 bases. The V gene end was trimmed by 6 bases and the J gene end by 3 bases; junction bases not matched to a gene: 13. This CDR3 has 15 residues. CDR1 GTSNPN and CDR2 SVGIG come from the germline V gene (reference sequence).

This clone was picked up one time. Other DNA sequences from this sample encode an identical CDR3 as well. The chain has TRBV6-5 and TRBJ1-2; D is perhaps TRBD1 (6 bases). The CDR3 consists of 15 residues. The ends were cut back, 1 base at V and 4 bases at J, with 13 bases in the middle. Germline CDR1 and CDR2: MNHEY and SVGAGI. This CDR3 is CASSYLTGRPYGYTF. The DNA for the CDR3 is TGTGCCAGCAGTTACTTAACAGGGAGGCCCTATGGCTACACCTTC.

This rearrangement joins TRBV6-1 to TRBJ2-5, with 7 positions matching TRBD2. The V gene end was trimmed by 7 bases and the J gene end by 2 bases; junction bases not matched to a gene: 10. The germline gives CDR1 MNHNS, CDR2 SASEGT. The CDR3 loop spans 15 amino acids. DNA for the CDR3: TGTGCCAGCACCCTGGGGAGGGGAGGGCAAGAGACCCAGTACTTC. Protein product: CASTLGRGGQETQYF.

This clone was counted only a few times. V usage is TRBV15 and J usage is TRBJ2-3; a possible D gene is TRBD1 (5 bases). The CDR3 runs to 15 residues. Trimming left V 0 bases short and J 1 base short, with 8 bases between. From germline, CDR1 is LNHNV and CDR2 YYDKDF (reference sequence). CDR3 protein: CATSREGQGTDTQYF. As DNA, the CDR3 is TGTGCCACCAGCAGAGAGGGGCAGGGCACAGATACGCAGTATTTT.

The genes are TRBV11-3 and TRBJ2-7; a weak D match, TRBD1 (5 bases). CDR1 and CDR2 from the germline V gene are SGHNT and YENEEA. The CDR3 is 14 amino acids. Trimming stripped 1 base from V and 5 bases from J, with 12 bases between. Here the CDR3 reads CASSLGPTDDEQYF. CDR3 sequence (DNA): TGTGCCAGCAGCTTAGGTCCGACAGACGACGAGCAGTACTTC.